These 26 T cell receptor beta chains originate from one sample sequenced in a study of cytomegalovirus exposure and HLA in healthy donors. The primer mix had 60 Vbeta and 13 Jbeta primers. Sequenced by immunoSEQ multiplex PCR; TCRdb stores in-frame clones only, minus some. The sample shows 100,000 to 150,000 clones, roughly 75% of them seen only once. Specimen: PBMCs. The receptors stem from a man aged 25 to 40 in good health and CMV-seropositive.

The chain links TRBV6-6 to TRBJ1-1; D is perhaps TRBD1 (6 bases). This CDR3 is 14 amino acids long. V lost 5 bases and J 0 bases, leaving 10 bases between the germline ends. Germline V gene sequence: CDR1 MNHNY, CDR2 SVGAGI (reference sequence). The CDR3 sequence is CASSQGQMNTEAFF. The CDR3 bases are TGTGCCAGCAGTCAAGGACAGATGAACACTGAAGCTTTCTTT.

The rearrangement joins TRBV5-8 to TRBJ2-7, with TRBD1 identical over 9 bases. The CDR3 extends over 13 amino acids. From germline, CDR1 is SGHTS and CDR2 YDEGEE. The junction had 3 bases not matched to a gene; V was cut back by 5 bases and J by 3 bases. CDR3 sequence: CASSRDRDYEQYF. CDR3 nucleotide sequence: TGTGCCAGCAGTAGGGACAGGGACTACGAGCAGTACTTC.

V usage is TRBV5-1 and J usage is TRBJ2-7, with 7 bases aligning to TRBD2. Germline-derived CDR1 and CDR2 are SGHRS and YFSETQ. Trimming cost V 4 bases and J 1 base; bases outside gene matches: 8. The CDR3 spans 15 residues. This CDR3 is CASSRGEERSYEQYF. CDR3 coding DNA: TGCGCCAGCAGCCGGGGGGAGGAGCGATCCTACGAGCAGTACTTC. The full variable domain, rest sourced from reference TRBV5-1 and TRBJ2-7, is KAGVTQTPRYLIKTRGQQVTLSCSPISGHRSVSWYQQTPGQGLQFLFEYFSETQRNKGNFPGRFSGRQFSNSRSEMNVSTLELGDSALYLCASSRGEERSYEQYFGPGTRLTVT.

The CDR3 nucleotides are TGTGCCAGTCGAGACCTGGGGGGTGGAAACACCATATATTTT. Translated, it gives CASRDLGGGNTIYF. The chain carries TRBV19 and TRBJ1-3; TRBD1 is a possible D gene (5 bases). This CDR3 has 14 amino acids. The germline CDR1 and CDR2 sequences are LNHDA and SQIVND (reference sequence). V was pared by 8 bases and J by 3 bases, with 14 bases between. Full variable domain (outside the CDR3, taken from reference TRBV19 and TRBJ1-3): DGGITQSPKYLFRKEGQNVTLSCEQNLNHDAMYWYRQDPGQGLRLIYYSQIVNDFQKGDIAEGYSVSREKKESFPLTVTSAQKNPTAFYLCASRDLGGGNTIYFGEGSWLTVV.

The V gene is TRBV25-1, the J gene TRBJ2-5, with 10 nucleotides matching TRBD1. The CDR3 is 14 amino acids. CDR1 MGHDK and CDR2 SYGVNS come from the germline V gene. With V trimmed by 5 bases and J by 5 bases, 5 bases remained unmatched. The CDR3 DNA follows: TGTGCCAGCAGTTCACCGGACAGGGGGGAGACCCAGTACTTC. It specifies CASSSPDRGETQYF. Looking up the rest from reference TRBV25-1 and TRBJ2-5 gives the full variable domain: EADIYQTPRYLVIGTGKKITLECSQTMGHDKMYWYQQDPGMELHLIHYSYGVNSTEKGDLSSESTVSRIRTEHFPLTLESARPSHTSQYLCASSSPDRGETQYFGPGTRLLVL.

As regards this clone: Distinct nucleotide sequences in the sample also encode this CDR3. The rearrangement links TRBV18 to TRBJ2-7, with TRBD2 identical over 7 bases. After removal of 0 bases from V and 1 base from J, the junction contained 3 bases not matched to a gene. Germline V CDR1 and CDR2: KGHSH, LQKENI. This CDR3 has 15 amino acids. The CDR3 protein is CASSPPASGSYEQYF. CDR3 bases: TGTGCCAGCTCACCACCGGCTAGCGGATCCTACGAGCAGTACTTC.

This clone was seen once. The chain links TRBV6-5 to TRBJ2-1; 7 bases agree with TRBD2. J was trimmed by 2 bases and V by 0 bases; bases with no gene match: 4. Germline CDR1 MNHEY, CDR2 SVGAGI. CDR3 length: 16 amino acids. This CDR3 reads CASSYSSSGAYNEQFF. For the CDR3, the DNA is TGTGCCAGCAGTTACTCGTCTAGCGGAGCCTACAATGAGCAGTTCTTC.

This clone was found once. The chain carries TRBV6-5 and TRBJ2-3; D remains unclear. Trimming stripped 1 base from V and 4 bases from J, with 9 bases between. Germline V CDR1 and CDR2: MNHEY, SVGAGI. There are 14 residues in the CDR3. The CDR3 coding sequence is TGTGCCAGCAGTTACTGGAGTAAGGCAGATACGCAGTATTTT. Its translation is CASSYWSKADTQYF.

The chain couples TRBV19 to TRBJ2-7; 7 bases fit TRBD2. Germline lookup yields CDR1 LNHDA and CDR2 SQIVND (reference sequence). With 6 bases clipped from V and 5 bases from J, the junction kept 13 bases outside the gene matches. This CDR3 comprises 15 residues. In DNA, the CDR3 is TGTGCCAGTAGGGCGTCACTAGCGACAGTCCACGAGCAGTACTTC. Residues: CASRASLATVHEQYF.

V is TRBV29-1 and J is TRBJ2-2; tentatively, D is TRBD1 (5 bases). V was cut by 2 bases and J by 4 bases, with 5 bases left in between. Germline V gene lookup returns CDR1 SQVTM and CDR2 ANQGSEA. The length of the CDR3 is 12 residues. CDR3 residues: CSVERGTGELFF. CDR3 nucleotide sequence: TGCAGCGTTGAAAGGGGCACCGGGGAGCTGTTTTTT.

This clone has just one count. Mismatch with germline at one junction end may stem from a read error. V gene TRBV9 combines with J gene TRBJ1-2, with TRBD1 as a possible D gene (5 bases). CDR1 is SGDLS and CDR2 is YYNGEE in the germline V gene. The CDR3 runs 16 residues. The CDR3 DNA reads as TGTGCCAGCAGCGTAGAGACAGTAACTACGAACTATGGCTACATCTTC. Residues: CASSVETVTTNYGYIF.

J is TRBJ2-3 and V is TRBV5-4, with D unresolved. Trimming removed 0 bases from V and 0 bases from J, with 11 bases in between. This CDR3 spans 16 amino acids. Germline V CDR1 and CDR2: SGHNT, YYREEE (reference sequence). CDR3 amino acids: CASSLGGVRSTDTQYF. The CDR3 coding sequence is TGTGCCAGCAGCTTGGGCGGAGTCAGAAGCACAGATACGCAGTATTTT.

The chain employs TRBV6-6 and TRBJ2-6; D gene ambiguous. There are 15 residues in the CDR3. Germline-derived CDR1 and CDR2 are MNHNY and SVGAGI (reference sequence). The V gene lost 5 bases and the J gene lost 1 base, with 9 bases spanning the gap. CDR3 region: CASSPRPSGANVLTF. DNA of the CDR3: TGTGCCAGCAGTCCCAGGCCTTCTGGGGCCAACGTCCTGACTTTC.

The chain combines TRBV4-3 with TRBJ1-5; D unresolved. Deletions cut 2 bases from V and 2 bases from J, with 13 bases between. CDR3 length: 16 amino acids. Germline loops: CDR1 LGHNA, CDR2 YSLEER. Here the CDR3 DNA reads TGCGCCAGCAGCCAATTGCGGGATGGGCGCAATCAGCCCCAGCATTTT. Encoded protein: CASSQLRDGRNQPQHF.

The rearrangement links TRBV5-4 to TRBJ2-5; D gene unclear. The CDR3 sequence is 13 residues long. Deletions cut 5 bases from V and 5 bases from J, with 13 bases between. The germline gives CDR1 SGHNT, CDR2 YYREEE (reference sequence). The CDR3 DNA sequence: TGTGCCAGCAGTCGATGGGCCCGCGAGACCCAGTACTTC. Translating it yields CASSRWARETQYF. Variable domain in full (rest from reference TRBV5-4 and TRBJ2-5): ETGVTQSPTHLIKTRGQQVTLRCSSQSGHNTVSWYQQALGQGPQFIFQYYREEENGRGNFPPRFSGLQFPNYSSELNVNALELDDSALYLCASSRWARETQYFGPGTRLLVL.

This clone was counted once. The J gene is TRBJ2-3, the V gene TRBV7-2, with D uncertain. This CDR3 comprises 14 residues. Germline V gene data show CDR1 as SGHTA and CDR2 as FQGNSA. V was cut by 8 bases and J by 2 bases, with 14 bases left in between. CDR3 in amino acids: CASQASVPTDTQYF. The CDR3 nucleotides read TGTGCCAGCCAAGCCTCTGTCCCCACAGATACGCAGTATTTT.

The J gene is TRBJ2-3, the V gene TRBV30; TRBD1 aligns across 8 bases. This CDR3 is built from 15 residues. Losses at the gene ends were 3 bases for V and 3 bases for J; bases not matched to a gene: 8. Germline-derived CDR1 and CDR2 are GTSNPN and SVGIG (reference sequence). CDR3 coding DNA: TGTGCCTGGAGAAGGGGCAGGGGGCCGACAGATACGCAGTATTTT. It translates to CAWRRGRGPTDTQYF.

The rearrangement links TRBV5-1 to TRBJ2-7; the match to TRBD2 covers 9 bases. Germline V gives CDR1 SGHRS, CDR2 YFSETQ. J gave up 7 bases and V 4 bases, and 15 bases lay outside the gene matches. The CDR3 runs to 16 residues. The CDR3 reads CASSLPPGGRAWEQYF. CDR3 coding DNA: TGCGCCAGCAGCCTCCCCCCGGGCGGGAGGGCGTGGGAGCAGTACTTC. Together with reference TRBV5-1 and TRBJ2-7, the CDR3 gives the full variable domain: KAGVTQTPRYLIKTRGQQVTLSCSPISGHRSVSWYQQTPGQGLQFLFEYFSETQRNKGNFPGRFSGRQFSNSRSEMNVSTLELGDSALYLCASSLPPGGRAWEQYFGPGTRLTVT.

This clone was seen only once. The chain is built from TRBV9 and TRBJ2-1; 10 bases map to TRBD2. The CDR3 is 16 amino acids. CDR1 and CDR2 from the germline V gene are SGDLS and YYNGEE. The V gene end was trimmed by 1 base and the J gene end by 10 bases; junction bases not matched to a gene: 11. CDR3 nucleotide sequence: TGTGCCAGCAGCGTACCCGGGCTAGCGGGAGTGAGGGAGCAGTTCTTC. Translated: CASSVPGLAGVREQFF.

V and J are TRBV29-1 and TRBJ2-7; D call uncertain. CDR3 size: 11 residues. Germline V gene sequence: CDR1 SQVTM, CDR2 ANQGSEA. V was cut by 4 bases and J by 6 bases, with 10 bases left in between. The DNA of the CDR3 is TGCAGCGTTGCTGGCAGTTCCGAGCAGTACTTC. This sequence encodes CSVAGSSEQYF.

The chain combines TRBV18 with TRBJ1-2, with a weak D call TRBD1 (5 bases). V was clipped by 3 bases and J by 0 bases, with 17 bases between them. The CDR3 totals 17 residues. From germline, CDR1 is KGHSH and CDR2 LQKENI. CDR3 nucleotides: TGTGCCAGCTCACCGAGGCAAGGAGGGGAGACTAACTATGGCTACACCTTC. Its translation is CASSPRQGGETNYGYTF. Complete variable domain (other parts from reference TRBV18 and TRBJ1-2): NAGVMQNPRHLVRRRGQEARLRCSPMKGHSHVYWYRQLPEEGLKFMVYLQKENIIDESGMPKERFSAEFPKEGPSILRIQQVVRGDSAAYFCASSPRQGGETNYGYTFGSGTRLTVV.

In its sample, this clone was seen once. The CDR3 sequence: CASSEFKSGYSNQPQHF. The CDR3 nucleotides are TGTGCCAGCAGTGAATTCAAGTCGGGGTATAGCAATCAGCCCCAGCATTTT. This sequence joins TRBV6-1 and TRBJ1-5; the D is unclear. This CDR3 comprises 17 residues. Germline CDR1 reads MNHNS; CDR2 reads SASEGT. V shed 2 bases and J shed 0 bases, with 14 bases lying between them.

The rearrangement links TRBV5-8 to TRBJ2-1; the D is unclear. There are 15 residues in the CDR3. The V gene's germline CDR1 is SGHTS and CDR2 YDEGEE. Trimming left V 9 bases short and J 5 bases short, with 21 bases between. CDR3 nucleotide sequence: TGTGCCACCCCTCCCTTGCGACTCCAAGACAATGAGCAGTTCTTC. Residues: CATPPLRLQDNEQFF.

This chain links TRBV11-3 with TRBJ2-1; D call uncertain. Looked up from germline, CDR1 is SGHNT and CDR2 is YENEEA. This CDR3 has 14 residues. Trimming took off 4 bases at V and 3 bases at J, with 10 bases between the two ends. The chain's CDR3 is CASSSTGLYNEQFF. CDR3 nucleotide sequence: TGTGCCAGCAGCTCGACGGGTCTCTACAATGAGCAGTTCTTC.

The genes are TRBV18 and TRBJ2-1; D not certain. Trimming cost V 3 bases and J 5 bases, with 20 bases left between them. The CDR3 runs 17 residues. Germline assignment: CDR1 KGHSH and CDR2 LQKENI. The CDR3 here is CASSPAGSSAGNNEQFF. The DNA of the CDR3 is TGTGCCAGCTCACCCGCAGGCTCCTCGGCTGGAAACAATGAGCAGTTCTTC.

The chain has TRBV5-1 and TRBJ2-3, with TRBD1 as a possible D gene (7 bases). Germline V gene lookup returns CDR1 SGHRS and CDR2 YFSETQ. This CDR3 region has 16 residues. Trimming took off 0 bases at V and 0 bases at J, with 11 bases between the two ends. CDR3 bases: TGCGCCAGCAGCTTGGTCCAGGGGGGAAGCACAGATACGCAGTATTTT. It specifies CASSLVQGGSTDTQYF.